This T cell receptor beta chain comes out of a study of T cells of healthy individuals (dated by TCRdb to 2016 to 2019). The CDR1 and CDR2 encoded by the germline V gene (reference sequence) are DFQATT and SNEGSKA. The CDR3 covers 14 residues, taking in both the cysteine and the phenylalanine. The DNA shown is the 42-base CDR3, in frame from base 1. V was cut back by 3 bases and J by 6 bases, leaving a gap of 16 bases between them. The library was prepared using 5' RACE. Sequencing was performed on an Illumina MiSeq. In TCRdb, the public reads were trimmed at Q25 with fastp and aligned with MiXCR, with productive beta chains retained. Entries that share a CDR3 protein sequence are merged under the most common genes and DNA. Present in this sample are about 82,000 distinct CDR3 sequences, approximately 4.7% of which were seen just once. 7.5% to 9.5% of the sample rests with the top ten. This clonotype was observed a few times. It has no known antigen specificity. No per-base quality is available; no much larger clone lies one base away.

The receptor comes from a female donor in good health. The rearranged chain carries TRBV20-1 and TRBJ2-3; matching of 6 bases hints at TRBD2 as the D gene. The DNA reads TGCAGTGCTAGTAGTTGGGAGGCCGGGGATACGCAGTATTTT. The encoded protein is CSASSWEAGDTQYF.